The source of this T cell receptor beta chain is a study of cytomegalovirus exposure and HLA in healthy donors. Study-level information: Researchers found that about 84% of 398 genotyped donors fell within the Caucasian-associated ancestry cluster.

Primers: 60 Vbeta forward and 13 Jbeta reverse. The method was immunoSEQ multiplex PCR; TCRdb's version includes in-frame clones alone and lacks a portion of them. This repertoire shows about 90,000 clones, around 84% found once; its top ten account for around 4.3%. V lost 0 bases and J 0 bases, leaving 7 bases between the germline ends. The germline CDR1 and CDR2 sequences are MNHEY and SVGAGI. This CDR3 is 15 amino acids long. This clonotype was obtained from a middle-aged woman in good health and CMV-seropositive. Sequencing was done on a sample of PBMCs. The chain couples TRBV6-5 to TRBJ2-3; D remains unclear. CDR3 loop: CASSYSGSSTDTQYF. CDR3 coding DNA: TGTGCCAGCAGTTACTCCGGTTCGAGCACAGATACGCAGTATTTT.